This T cell receptor (beta chain) was identified during a study of blood T cell repertoires in COVID-19. About the study: Researchers got acute and convalescent COVID-19 samples from the United States, Italy and Spain. The analysed material was cDNA or gDNA that came from T cells, B-cell-depleted T cells, or PBMCs.

How the authors handled the data: For nucleated cells, counts were estimated from reference gene primer amplification. Only in-frame clones appear in the TCRdb table, and some are missing; sequencing was by immunoSEQ multiplex PCR. The D gene and trimming were derived from the DNA, and the V and J assignments and clone size from that table. The table includes approximately 82,000 clones, approximately 78% detected once. Germline trimming cut 6 bases from V and 4 bases from J; bases unmatched to any gene: 2. Germline lookup yields CDR1 DFQATT and CDR2 SNEGSKA (reference sequence). This CDR3 is 11 amino acids long.

V is TRBV20-1 and J is TRBJ1-1, with 7 bases that match TRBD1. The source is a woman aged 70-85 years with acute or convalescent COVID-19. The sequencing input was peripheral blood. The CDR3 region is CSARDSTEAFF. The CDR3 DNA is TGCAGTGCCCGGGACAGCACTGAAGCTTTCTTT.